The 21 T cell receptor beta chains below were found in one sample sequenced in a study of blood T cells in healthy people across ages. The use of a sample-barcoded 5' primer and a J-beta primer mix characterized a second PCR of about 7 to 12 cycles. TCRdb reanalysed the 5' RACE reads using MiXCR and keeps one entry per CDR3 protein. The sample has about 670,000 distinct CDR3 sequences, under 65% seen once; the top ten hold about 13%. Sequenced input: blood. The receptors originated from a woman older than 75 in good health.

The chain has TRBV5-1 and TRBJ1-1, with no clear D. V dropped 0 bases and J dropped 0 bases, with 6 bases sitting between them. The CDR3 has 14 residues. Germline assignment: CDR1 SGHRS and CDR2 YFSETQ. The chain's CDR3 is CASSLASLNTEAFF. The CDR3 DNA reads TGCGCCAGCAGCTTGGCCTCTCTGAACACTGAAGCTTTCTTT.

The chain has TRBV4-1 and TRBJ2-3; D is perhaps TRBD2 (6 bases). The V gene's germline CDR1 is MGHRA and CDR2 YSYEKL. V was clipped by 0 bases and J by 4 bases, with 11 bases between them. This CDR3 region has 15 residues. The CDR3 nucleotides read TGCGCCAGCAGCCAAGATCGGGGGAGCGCAGATACGCAGTATTTT. Its translation: CASSQDRGSADTQYF.

This clonotype came up a few times. The chain joins TRBV5-1 to TRBJ2-2; D call uncertain. The CDR3 has 15 residues. CDR1 and CDR2 (germline): SGHRS, YFSETQ. V was pared by 3 bases and J by 1 base, with 10 bases between. The CDR3 nucleotides read TGCGCCAGCAGCTATCAACAGATGAACACCGGGGAGCTGTTTTTT. Protein product: CASSYQQMNTGELFF.

The V gene is TRBV7-9, the J gene TRBJ2-1; no definite D call. Germline CDR1 and CDR2: SEHNR and FQNEAQ (reference sequence). The CDR3 contains 14 residues. Trimming left V 1 base short and J 7 bases short, with 11 bases between. CDR3: CASSLGAHLNEQFF. The DNA of the CDR3 is TGTGCCAGCAGCTTAGGGGCGCATTTGAATGAGCAGTTCTTC.

J is TRBJ2-1 and V is TRBV7-9; TRBD2 aligns across 7 bases. Per germline, CDR1 SEHNR and CDR2 FQNEAQ (reference sequence). This CDR3 spans 15 amino acids. Trimming removed 2 bases from V and 4 bases from J; junction bases left unmatched: 5. Written as DNA, the CDR3 is TGTGCCAGCAGCTTAACGCGGGAGCCATACAATGAGCAGTTCTTC. It translates to CASSLTREPYNEQFF.

As for this clonotype: A much larger clone lies one base from this, so it may be a read error. The CDR3: CASPRTGGEDDTQYF. CDR3 sequence (DNA): TGTGCCAGCCCAAGGACAGGGGGCGAGGACGATACGCAGTATTTT. The chain has TRBV18 and TRBJ2-3; 11 nucleotides agree with TRBD1. With V trimmed by 8 bases and J by 6 bases, 10 bases remained unmatched. CDR1 KGHSH and CDR2 LQKENI come from the germline V gene. The CDR3 spans 15 residues.

The rearrangement joins TRBV20-1 to TRBJ2-3; either TRBD1 or TRBD2 may supply D (5 bases each). Germline lookup yields CDR1 DFQATT and CDR2 SNEGSKA (reference sequence). V lost 5 bases and J 6 bases, leaving 15 bases between the germline ends. This CDR3 comprises 13 residues. CDR3: CSASEGLRDTQYF. The CDR3 coding sequence is TGCAGTGCTTCCGAGGGGCTTAGGGATACGCAGTATTTT.

The chain has TRBV29-1 and TRBJ1-1, with D unresolved. The germline V gene has CDR1 SQVTM and CDR2 ANQGSEA. V was pared by 6 bases and J by 0 bases, with 5 bases between. The CDR3 spans 11 residues. The CDR3 DNA follows: TGCAGCGTGACCATGAACACTGAAGCTTTCTTT. Translated, it gives CSVTMNTEAFF.

This clonotype has a count of ten or more. The J gene is TRBJ2-7, the V gene TRBV5-1, with D uncertain. Per germline, CDR1 SGHRS and CDR2 YFSETQ. The CDR3 loop spans 13 amino acids. The V and J ends lost 1 base and 2 bases respectively, with 7 bases between them. The CDR3 region is CASSLSGTYEQYF. The CDR3 DNA follows: TGCGCCAGCAGCTTGAGTGGGACCTACGAGCAGTACTTC.

As to this clonotype: At one end, the junction sequence differs from germline, possibly due to a read error. The chain carries TRBV5-1 and TRBJ2-1; D is perhaps TRBD1 (5 bases). CDR3 length: 15 amino acids. Germline assignment: CDR1 SGHRS and CDR2 YFSETQ. CDR3: CANSLGPGSYNEQFF. In nucleotides, the CDR3 is TGCGCCAACAGCTTGGGGCCAGGCTCCTACAATGAGCAGTTCTTC.

Only a few counts were recorded for this clonotype. The genes are TRBV7-2 and TRBJ2-1; D might be TRBD2 (6 bases). Trimming took 5 bases from V and 7 from J, leaving 15 bases between them. Germline assignment: CDR1 SGHTA and CDR2 FQGNSA. The CDR3 totals 14 residues. The CDR3 DNA is TGTGCCAGCAGCGTAGTGGCGGGAAGAAATGAGCAGTTCTTC. Residues: CASSVVAGRNEQFF. The full variable domain, in which reference TRBV7-2 and TRBJ2-1 provide the parts outside the CDR3, is GAGVSQSPSNKVTEKGKDVELRCDPISGHTALYWYRQSLGQGLEFLIYFQGNSAPDKSGLPSDRFSAERTGGSVSTLTIQRTQQEDSAVYLCASSVVAGRNEQFFGPGTRLTVL.

This clonotype was recorded many times. The chain uses TRBV7-3 and TRBJ2-3; 8 bases are a match to TRBD1. Germline CDR1 is SGHTA and CDR2 is FQGTGA. This CDR3 region has 15 residues. V lost 5 bases to trimming and J lost 4 bases; unmatched junction nucleotides: 8. This CDR3 reads CASSARTGKSDTQYF. The CDR3 nucleotides are TGTGCCAGCAGCGCGCGGACAGGGAAATCAGATACGCAGTATTTT.

The chain recombines TRBV7-7 with TRBJ2-7; 8 bases agree with TRBD2. V shed 6 bases, J shed 0 bases, and the junction held 10 bases outside the gene matches. This CDR3 is built from 16 residues. Germline V gives CDR1 SSHAT, CDR2 FNYEAQ (reference sequence). CDR3 amino acids: CASSPSGSGLSYEQYF. In DNA form, the CDR3 reads TGTGCCAGCAGTCCAAGCGGGAGCGGGCTCTCCTACGAGCAGTACTTC.

The gene calls are TRBV6-5 and TRBJ1-1, with 7 bases fitting TRBD1. After removal of 0 bases from V and 6 bases from J, the junction contained 10 bases not matched to a gene. Germline lookup yields CDR1 MNHEY and CDR2 SVGAGI. The CDR3 covers 16 residues. Written as DNA, the CDR3 is TGTGCCAGCAGTTACTCGATAGGCAGGGGGGACGCTGAAGCTTTCTTT. It encodes CASSYSIGRGDAEAFF.

As for this clonotype: Given a much more abundant clone one base away, this may be a read error. V usage is TRBV24-1 and J usage is TRBJ2-1; D is perhaps TRBD2 (6 bases). Trimming stripped 5 bases from V and 9 bases from J, with 10 bases between. CDR1 is KGHDR, CDR2 SFDVKD, per germline. The CDR3 sequence is 12 residues long. The CDR3 protein is CATSGGRFEQFF. CDR3 DNA: TGTGCCACCAGTGGTGGGAGGTTTGAGCAGTTCTTC.

The chain has TRBV20-1 and TRBJ2-5, with D possibly TRBD1 on 6 matching bases. V was trimmed by 3 bases and J by 4 bases, leaving 9 bases between them. The CDR3 totals 12 residues. Germline V CDR1 and CDR2: DFQATT, SNEGSKA (reference sequence). The CDR3 sequence: CSASSDRETQYF. The CDR3, as DNA: TGCAGTGCTAGTTCGGACAGAGAGACCCAGTACTTC.

This clonotype was seen more than once but under ten times. V and J are TRBV7-9 and TRBJ2-5, with D uncertain. This CDR3 has 12 residues. From germline, CDR1 is SEHNR and CDR2 FQNEAQ (reference sequence). The V end lost 4 bases, the J end lost 3 bases, and 6 bases lay between the germline ends. In DNA form, the CDR3 reads TGTGCCAGCAGCTACACAGAAGAGACCCAGTACTTC. It is translated as CASSYTEETQYF.

The chain couples TRBV5-1 to TRBJ2-4; the D gene is possibly TRBD1 (5 bases). Trimming left V 4 bases short and J 4 bases short, with 15 bases between. Germline CDR1 SGHRS, CDR2 YFSETQ. This CDR3 region has 15 residues. The chain's CDR3 is CASSLGVGEKNIQYF. CDR3 DNA: TGCGCCAGCAGCCTAGGGGTAGGAGAGAAAAACATTCAGTACTTC. Based on the CDR3 plus reference TRBV5-1 and TRBJ2-4, the full variable domain is KAGVTQTPRYLIKTRGQQVTLSCSPISGHRSVSWYQQTPGQGLQFLFEYFSETQRNKGNFPGRFSGRQFSNSRSEMNVSTLELGDSALYLCASSLGVGEKNIQYFGAGTRLSVL.

Here the CDR3 reads CSASTPIGTEQYF. The CDR3 region has the DNA TGCAGTGCTAGTACCCCGATTGGAACCGAGCAGTACTTC. This chain links TRBV20-1 with TRBJ2-7; D gene unclear. The V end was cut by 3 bases, the J end by 6 bases, with 15 bases between. This CDR3 has 13 residues. Germline values: CDR1 DFQATT, CDR2 SNEGSKA (reference sequence).

The J gene is TRBJ1-2, the V gene TRBV24-1, with 9 bases that match TRBD1. The CDR3 extends over 13 amino acids. V lost 9 bases to trimming and J lost 7 bases; unmatched junction nucleotides: 8. Germline CDR1 KGHDR, CDR2 SFDVKD. The CDR3 DNA sequence: TGTGCCACCCAGGGACAGGGCGGTGGTGGCTACACCTTC. Amino acids: CATQGQGGGGYTF.

A note on this clonotype: Being one base from a much bigger clone, this may be a read error. This rearrangement joins TRBV20-1 to TRBJ2-3; TRBD1 is a possible D gene (6 bases). Germline CDR1 reads DFQATT; CDR2 reads SNEGSKA (reference sequence). The CDR3 is 15 amino acids. Trimming removed 1 base at V and 0 bases at J, with 11 bases between. In DNA form, the CDR3 reads TGCAGTGCTAGAGGCAAGGGACACAGCACAGATACGCAGTATTTT. Amino acids: CSARGKGHSTDTQYF.